Listed here are 28 T cell receptor beta chains from one sample, sequenced in a study of blood T cells in healthy people across ages. It was with a sample-barcoded 5' primer and a J-beta primer mix that a second PCR of roughly 7 to 12 cycles was run. TCRdb reprocessed the 5' RACE reads with MiXCR, giving one entry per CDR3 protein. The sample consists of about 1,000,000 distinct CDR3 sequences, under 45% of them appearing once. The sample was blood. These receptors all come from a woman in her sixties in good health.

This clonotype has a count of ten or more. The chain has TRBV14 and TRBJ2-3; D remains unclear. This CDR3 is 12 amino acids long. Germline V CDR1 and CDR2: SGHDN, FVKESK. The V and J ends lost 3 bases and 4 bases respectively, with 5 bases between them. CDR3 DNA sequence: TGTGCCAGCAGCCAGGTCCCAGATACGCAGTATTTT. Its protein product is CASSQVPDTQYF.

Remarks on this clonotype: A junction boundary mismatches the germline segment, possibly from a read error. V gene TRBV5-1 combines with J gene TRBJ2-4, with 8 bases matching TRBD2. The tail of the sequence fits TRBJ2-7 better, so the J call may be wrong. CDR1 is SGHRS and CDR2 is YFSETQ in the germline V gene. The CDR3 has 15 residues. CDR3 nucleotide sequence: TGCGTCAGCAGCTTGGAAGCGGGGGACCCCTACGAGCAGTACTTC. Residues: CVSSLEAGDPYEQYF.

This clonotype was picked up one time. The chain is built from TRBV27 and TRBJ2-1; TRBD1 agrees at 9 bases. The DNA end is a closer match to TRBJ2-7, so the J assignment may be wrong. The CDR3 extends over 15 amino acids. From germline, CDR1 is MNHEY and CDR2 SMNVEV (reference sequence). The CDR3 sequence is CASSFSIGQGREQYF. The CDR3 nucleotides read TGTGCCAGCAGTTTTTCAATCGGACAGGGGCGCGAGCAGTACTTC.

The table lists this clonotype with a few counts. The chain links TRBV14 to TRBJ2-7; the D gene is possibly TRBD2 (5 bases). This CDR3 contains 17 residues. The V and J ends lost 0 bases and 2 bases respectively, with 17 bases between them. Germline V lookup: CDR1 SGHDN, CDR2 FVKESK. The CDR3 nucleotides are TGTGCCAGCAGCCAAGAAAGAGGGCAGCCCCGGACCTACGAGCAGTACTTC. Translated: CASSQERGQPRTYEQYF.

The gene calls are TRBV5-1 and TRBJ1-1, with TRBD1 matching over 9 bases. The CDR3 covers 16 residues. The germline gives CDR1 SGHRS, CDR2 YFSETQ. Trimming removed 2 bases from V and 0 bases from J; junction bases left unmatched: 5. Here the CDR3 reads CASSLTGQGLNTEAFF. CDR3 sequence (DNA): TGCGCCAGCAGCTTAACAGGACAGGGGTTGAACACTGAAGCTTTCTTT.

The J gene is TRBJ2-4, the V gene TRBV4-2, with D unclear. The J call is doubtful: the DNA matches TRBJ2-7 better. Germline V lookup: CDR1 LGHNA, CDR2 YNFKEQ. The CDR3 runs 14 residues. CDR3 residues: CASSLDLTSYEQYF. The CDR3 nucleotides read TGTGCCAGCAGTCTGGACCTAACCTCCTACGAGCAGTACTTC.

A remark on this clonotype: A read error may explain this, as a much larger clone is one base away. The chain is built from TRBV7-8 and TRBJ2-1; 9 nucleotides match TRBD1. The end of the DNA is better explained by TRBJ2-7, so the J call may be wrong. Germline V gene sequence: CDR1 SGHVS, CDR2 FQNEAQ. CDR3 length: 17 residues. The CDR3 nucleotides read TGTGCCAGCAGCGTCACTACAGGGGGCGACTCCTACAATGAGCAGTACTTC. Translation: CASSVTTGGDSYNEQYF.

The V gene is TRBV10-3, the J gene TRBJ2-1, with 9 bases aligning to TRBD2. The V gene end was trimmed by 0 bases and the J gene end by 10 bases; junction bases not matched to a gene: 13. The CDR3 is 17 amino acids. CDR1 and CDR2 (germline): ENHRY, SYGVKD. CDR3 DNA sequence: TGTGCCATCAGTGAGTCGGGGGCGGGAGGGCGATTCGACGAGCAGTTCTTC. Encoded protein: CAISESGAGGRFDEQFF.

This clonotype has ten or more counts. The chain employs TRBV6-5 and TRBJ1-5; the match to TRBD1 covers 7 bases. This CDR3 has 13 residues. In germline, CDR1 is MNHEY, CDR2 SVGAGI. With V trimmed by 5 bases and J by 6 bases, 4 bases remained unmatched. CDR3 nucleotide sequence: TGTGCCAGCAGTGTAGACAGGGCTCAGCCCCAGCATTTT. It yields the protein CASSVDRAQPQHF.

This clonotype was seen a single time. This chain uses TRBV5-1 with TRBJ2-7; the D gene is possibly TRBD1 (6 bases). This CDR3 is 14 amino acids long. Germline V lookup: CDR1 SGHRS, CDR2 YFSETQ. V was trimmed by 8 bases and J by 7 bases, leaving 22 bases between them. CDR3 DNA: TGCGCCAGTACCCGGGACACCAGCTACAATGAGCAGTACTTC. It is translated as CASTRDTSYNEQYF.

CDR3 nucleotides: TGTGCCAGCAGTTACTCCGGACGGAACGGTCGGTCACCCCTCCACTTT. The encoded protein is CASSYSGRNGRSPLHF. The rearrangement links TRBV6-5 to TRBJ1-6; D not certain. This CDR3 region has 16 residues. The germline V gene encodes CDR1 MNHEY and CDR2 SVGAGI. V was clipped by 0 bases and J by 10 bases, with 16 bases between them.

This chain uses TRBV7-2 with TRBJ2-1; D might be TRBD1 (5 bases). The CDR3 consists of 15 residues. V was clipped by 5 bases and J by 4 bases, with 15 bases between them. Germline V gene sequence: CDR1 SGHTA, CDR2 FQGNSA. The CDR3 DNA is TGTGCCAGCAGCCGAGGACAAGTTAAGTACAATGAGCAGTTCTTC. Protein product: CASSRGQVKYNEQFF.

The chain joins TRBV11-2 to TRBJ2-1; D is undetermined. The CDR3 totals 12 residues. Trimming pared 7 bases from V and 7 bases from J, leaving 11 bases between. The germline CDR1 and CDR2 sequences are SGHAT and FQNNGV. The CDR3 region is CASTLPGNEQFF. The CDR3 DNA sequence: TGTGCCAGCACCCTGCCTGGGAATGAGCAGTTCTTC.

This rearrangement joins TRBV5-1 to TRBJ2-7; 9 nucleotides agree with TRBD1. The CDR3 totals 16 residues. Germline V gene sequence: CDR1 SGHRS, CDR2 YFSETQ. J lost 7 bases, V lost 5 bases, and 16 bases had no gene match. CDR3 coding DNA: TGCGCCAGCAGATCTGCGACAGGGGGGATTGACAATGAGCAGTACTTC. Encoded protein: CASRSATGGIDNEQYF.

There are many counts of this clonotype. This sequence joins TRBV10-3 and TRBJ2-3, with TRBD1 matching 7 bases. V dropped 8 bases and J dropped 6; count of bases not matched to a gene: 5. Germline-derived CDR1 and CDR2 are ENHRY and SYGVKD. CDR3 length equals 12 residues. CDR3 amino acids: CAIGTASDTQYF. CDR3 coding DNA: TGTGCCATCGGGACAGCCTCGGATACGCAGTATTTT.

This clonotype was counted between two and nine times. The V and J genes are TRBV27 and TRBJ1-5; 10 nucleotides align to TRBD1. V shed 2 bases and J 5 bases; nucleotides not matched to a gene: 3. CDR1 is MNHEY, CDR2 SMNVEV, per germline (reference sequence). The CDR3 is 15 residues long. The CDR3 DNA reads TGTGCCAGCAGTTTACTAGGGACAGGGGATCAGCCCCAGCATTTT. Amino acid sequence: CASSLLGTGDQPQHF.

The chain is built from TRBV3-1 and TRBJ2-2; D gene ambiguous. This CDR3 is 12 amino acids long. Germline CDR1 is LGHDT and CDR2 is YNNKEL (reference sequence). The ends were cut back, 3 bases at V and 6 bases at J, with 5 bases in the middle. For the CDR3, the DNA is TGTGCCAGCAGCCACCAAGCCGGGGAGCTGTTTTTT. This codes for CASSHQAGELFF.

The V call is TRBV5-1, the J call TRBJ2-5, with a tentative D call TRBD1 (5 bases). The germline V gene encodes CDR1 SGHRS and CDR2 YFSETQ. This CDR3 has 12 amino acids. V lost 1 base, J lost 11 bases, and 12 bases lay in between. CDR3 bases: TGCGCCAGCAGCTTGAAGGGGCGAATACAGTACTTC. Its translation is CASSLKGRIQYF.

This clonotype has at least ten counts. V and J are TRBV12-3 or TRBV12-4 and TRBJ1-2; tentative D call: TRBD1 (5 bases). There are 14 residues in the CDR3. V lost 6 bases, J lost 4 bases, and 15 bases lay in between. The CDR3: CASSLGRGSYGYTF. In DNA, the CDR3 is TGTGCCAGCAGCCTGGGGCGGGGCTCCTATGGCTACACCTTC.

In regard to this clonotype: At one boundary the junction diverges from the germline segment, which might be a read error. This rearrangement joins TRBV14 to TRBJ2-7; D is perhaps TRBD1 (5 bases). The CDR3 is 14 amino acids. The V gene's germline CDR1 is SGHDN and CDR2 FVKESK. The DNA of the CDR3 is TGTACCAGCAGCCAAGATCCAGGGTCCTACGAGCAGTACTTC. It translates to CTSSQDPGSYEQYF.

V and J are TRBV30 and TRBJ1-3; D is possibly TRBD1 (6 bases). CDR1 is GTSNPN, CDR2 SVGIG, per germline (reference sequence). The CDR3 covers 15 residues. Trimming left V 0 bases short and J 2 bases short, with 11 bases between. The CDR3 DNA sequence: TGTGCCTGGAGTGTACGAGGGGGGGCTGGAAACACCATATATTTT. Translated, it gives CAWSVRGGAGNTIYF.

This chain links TRBV20-1 with TRBJ2-7, with 8 bases fitting TRBD1. J gave up 2 bases and V 6 bases, and 6 bases lay outside the gene matches. Germline loops: CDR1 DFQATT, CDR2 SNEGSKA (reference sequence). CDR3 size: 13 residues. CDR3 residues: CSATPTGAYEQYF. CDR3 sequence (DNA): TGCAGTGCCACGCCGACAGGGGCCTACGAGCAGTACTTC.

This clonotype was found a few times. The chain joins TRBV5-5 to TRBJ2-3; 8 bases are shared with TRBD2. The CDR3 is made up of 14 amino acids. Germline assignment: CDR1 SGHKS and CDR2 YYEKEE (reference sequence). Losses at the gene ends were 3 bases for V and 2 bases for J; bases not matched to a gene: 2. CDR3 nucleotides: TGTGCCAGCAGCTCGGGACTAGTCACAGATACGCAGTATTTT. Encoded protein: CASSSGLVTDTQYF.

The rearrangement joins TRBV5-1 to TRBJ2-1, with 9 bases identical to TRBD1. The germline V gene has CDR1 SGHRS and CDR2 YFSETQ. This CDR3 comprises 14 residues. Losses at the gene ends were 5 bases for V and 8 bases for J; bases not matched to a gene: 8. The CDR3 DNA sequence: TGCGCCAGCAGACAGGGGGCGCGTCTGGATGAGCAGTTCTTC. Translated: CASRQGARLDEQFF.

This chain joins TRBV20-1 and TRBJ2-5, with D perhaps TRBD1 (6 bases). Germline V lookup: CDR1 DFQATT, CDR2 SNEGSKA (reference sequence). This CDR3 has 14 amino acids. The V and J ends lost 3 bases and 11 bases respectively, with 22 bases between them. Here the CDR3 DNA reads TGCAGTGCTAGGCCAGGAGCCGTGGCAGGGGAGCAGTACTTC. Its protein product is CSARPGAVAGEQYF.

This clonotype appeared a few times. The chain uses TRBV5-1 and TRBJ2-5, with D possibly TRBD2 on 5 matching bases. V was clipped by 2 bases and J by 3 bases, with 11 bases between them. The CDR3 is 14 amino acids. Per germline, CDR1 SGHRS and CDR2 YFSETQ. The CDR3 is CASSLSSPKETQYF. CDR3 nucleotides: TGCGCCAGCAGCTTATCTAGCCCTAAAGAGACCCAGTACTTC.

V is TRBV6-1 and J is TRBJ2-1; D remains ambiguous. The germline V gene has CDR1 MNHNS and CDR2 SASEGT. The CDR3 contains 14 residues. Trimming pared 6 bases from V and 0 bases from J, leaving 9 bases between. The DNA of the CDR3 is TGTGCCAGCAGGCCGCTCGGCTCCTACAATGAGCAGTTCTTC. This encodes CASRPLGSYNEQFF.

This clonotype showed up many times. This chain joins TRBV29-1 and TRBJ1-1; D is ambiguous. From germline, CDR1 is SQVTM and CDR2 ANQGSEA. The V gene lost 6 bases and the J gene lost 2 bases, with 16 bases spanning the gap. CDR3 length: 14 amino acids. The CDR3 spells CSVQNGVANTEAFF. CDR3 nucleotide sequence: TGCAGCGTGCAAAACGGCGTCGCCAACACTGAAGCTTTCTTT.